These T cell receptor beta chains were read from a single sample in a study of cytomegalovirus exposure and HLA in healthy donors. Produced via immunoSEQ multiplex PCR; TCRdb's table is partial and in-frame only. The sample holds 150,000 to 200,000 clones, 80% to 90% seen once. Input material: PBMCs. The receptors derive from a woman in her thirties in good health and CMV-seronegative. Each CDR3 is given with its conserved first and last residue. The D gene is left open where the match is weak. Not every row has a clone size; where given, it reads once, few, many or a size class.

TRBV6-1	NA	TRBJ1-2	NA	TGTGCCAGCAGTGAACGCGCCTATGGCTACACCTTC	CASSERAYGYTF
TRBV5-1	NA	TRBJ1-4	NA	TGCGCCAGCAGCCCCATACAGGGTGAAAAACTGTTTTTT	CASSPIQGEKLFF
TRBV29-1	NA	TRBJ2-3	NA	TGCAGCGTTGCAACGGGTGTAGGAGATACGCAGTATTTT	CSVATGVGDTQYF
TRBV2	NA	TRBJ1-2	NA	TGTGCCTGTAAAGCGGGGGTGGACTATGGCTACACCTTC	CACKAGVDYGYTF
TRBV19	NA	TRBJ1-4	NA	NA	CASSIVAAGALFF
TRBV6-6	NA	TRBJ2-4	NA	TGTGCCACCACGAGCCAGGCTCCCAAAAACATTCAGTACTTC	CATTSQAPKNIQYF
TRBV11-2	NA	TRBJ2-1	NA	TGTGCCAGCAGCTCGGCCCTACAGGGAAATGAGCAGTTCTTC	CASSSALQGNEQFF
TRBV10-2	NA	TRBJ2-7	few	TGCGCCAGCAGTGAGTCGTCGCGGGGTTCCTACGAGCAGTACTTC	CASSESSRGSYEQYF
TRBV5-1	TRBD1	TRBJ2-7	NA	TGCGCCAGCAGGGGGGGGACAGGGACTGCCTACGAGCAGTACTTC	CASRGGTGTAYEQYF
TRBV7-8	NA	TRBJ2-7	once	TGTGCCAGCAGCTACGTGGGCAGCTACGAGCAGTACTTC	CASSYVGSYEQYF
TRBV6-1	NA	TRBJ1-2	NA	TGTGCCACCCGTGGAAGTAGGACAGATTATGGCTACACCTTC	CATRGSRTDYGYTF
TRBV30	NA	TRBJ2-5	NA	TGTGCCTGGGTCTATATGGGCCCTCCCTCAGAGACCCAGTACTTC	CAWVYMGPPSETQYF
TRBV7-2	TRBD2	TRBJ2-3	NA	TGTGCCAGCAGCCCGGGGCGGCGGGGGGCCGATACGCAGTATTTT	CASSPGRRGADTQYF
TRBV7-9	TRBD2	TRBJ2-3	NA	TGTGCCAGCAGCTCTCGACTAGCGGGGGTAACTAGCACAGATACGCAGTATTTT	CASSSRLAGVTSTDTQYF
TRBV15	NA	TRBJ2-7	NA	TGTGCCACCAGCACGCGCTTTAGTGGCTACGAGCAGTACTTC	CATSTRFSGYEQYF
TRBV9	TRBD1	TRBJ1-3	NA	TGTGCCAGCAGCGCCTCTTTGGGACAGGGATTAGGAAACACCATATATTTT	CASSASLGQGLGNTIYF
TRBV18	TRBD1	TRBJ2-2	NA	TGTGCCAGCTCACCACCCACGGGACAGGGGGCCGGGGAGCTGTTTTTT	CASSPPTGQGAGELFF
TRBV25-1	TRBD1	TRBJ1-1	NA	TGTGCCAGCAGTGAATTGGCAGGGGGCAACGCTGAAGCTTTCTTT	CASSELAGGNAEAFF
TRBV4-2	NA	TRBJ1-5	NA	TGTGCCAGCAGCCAAGGTCTTCAGGGATTCCAGCCCCAGCATTTT	CASSQGLQGFQPQHF
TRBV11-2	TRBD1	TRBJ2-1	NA	TGTGCCAGCAGCGTCCCGGGACAGGGTCTCAATGAGCAGTTCTTC	CASSVPGQGLNEQFF